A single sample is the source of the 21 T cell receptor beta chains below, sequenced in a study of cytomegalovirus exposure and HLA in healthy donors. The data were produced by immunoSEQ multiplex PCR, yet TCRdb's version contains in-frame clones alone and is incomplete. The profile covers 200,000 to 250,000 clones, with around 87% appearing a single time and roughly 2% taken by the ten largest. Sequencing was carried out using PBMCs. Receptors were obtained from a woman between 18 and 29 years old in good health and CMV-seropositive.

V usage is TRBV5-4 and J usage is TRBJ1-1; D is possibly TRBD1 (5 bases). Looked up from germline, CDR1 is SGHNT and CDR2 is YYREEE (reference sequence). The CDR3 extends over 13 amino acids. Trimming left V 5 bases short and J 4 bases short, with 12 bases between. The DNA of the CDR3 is TGTGCCAGCAGGCCCCCGGGGGGCACTGAAGCTTTCTTT. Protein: CASRPPGGTEAFF.

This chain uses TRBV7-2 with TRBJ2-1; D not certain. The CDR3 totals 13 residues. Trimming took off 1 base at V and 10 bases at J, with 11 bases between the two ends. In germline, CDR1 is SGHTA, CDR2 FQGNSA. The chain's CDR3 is CASSLDSLAEQFF. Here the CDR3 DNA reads TGTGCCAGCAGCTTAGATAGCCTCGCCGAGCAGTTCTTC.

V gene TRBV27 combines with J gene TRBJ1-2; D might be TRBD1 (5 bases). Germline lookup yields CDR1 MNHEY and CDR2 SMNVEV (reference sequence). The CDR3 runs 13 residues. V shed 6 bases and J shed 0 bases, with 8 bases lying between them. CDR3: CASRDTSNYGYTF. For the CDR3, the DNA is TGTGCCAGCAGGGACACCTCTAACTATGGCTACACCTTC.

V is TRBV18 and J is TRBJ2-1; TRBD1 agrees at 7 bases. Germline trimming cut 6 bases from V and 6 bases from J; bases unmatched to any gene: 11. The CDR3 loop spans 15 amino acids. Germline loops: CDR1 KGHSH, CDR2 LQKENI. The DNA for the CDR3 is TGTGCCAGCTCTACAACAGGGGCTTCCCCCAATGAGCAGTTCTTC. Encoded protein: CASSTTGASPNEQFF.

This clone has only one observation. Written as DNA, the CDR3 is TGTGCCAGCCAGACCGACTTAGCCAAAAACATTCAGTACTTC. Translation gives CASQTDLAKNIQYF. This rearrangement joins TRBV6-5 to TRBJ2-4; D unclear. This CDR3 contains 14 residues. CDR1 and CDR2 from the germline V gene are MNHEY and SVGAGI. The V and J ends lost 8 bases and 0 bases respectively, with 11 bases between them.

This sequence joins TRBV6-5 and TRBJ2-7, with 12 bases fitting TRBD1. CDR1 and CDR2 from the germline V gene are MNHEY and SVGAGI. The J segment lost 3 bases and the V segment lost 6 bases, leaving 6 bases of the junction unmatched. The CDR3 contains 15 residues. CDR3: CASSPGTGGFYEQYF. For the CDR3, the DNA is TGTGCCAGCAGCCCCGGGACAGGGGGCTTCTACGAGCAGTACTTC.

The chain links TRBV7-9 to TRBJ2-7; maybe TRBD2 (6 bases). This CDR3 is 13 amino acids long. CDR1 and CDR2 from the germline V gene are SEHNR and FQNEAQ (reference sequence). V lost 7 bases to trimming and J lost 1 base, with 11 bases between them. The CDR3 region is CASTRGVSYEQYF. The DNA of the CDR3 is TGTGCCAGCACCCGCGGGGTATCCTACGAGCAGTACTTC.

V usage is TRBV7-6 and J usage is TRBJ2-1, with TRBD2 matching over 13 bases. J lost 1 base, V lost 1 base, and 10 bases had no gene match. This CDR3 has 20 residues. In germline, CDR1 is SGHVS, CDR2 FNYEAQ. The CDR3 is CASSLGPGLAGEGSYNEQFF. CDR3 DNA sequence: TGTGCCAGCAGCTTAGGTCCCGGACTAGCGGGAGAGGGGTCCTACAATGAGCAGTTCTTC.

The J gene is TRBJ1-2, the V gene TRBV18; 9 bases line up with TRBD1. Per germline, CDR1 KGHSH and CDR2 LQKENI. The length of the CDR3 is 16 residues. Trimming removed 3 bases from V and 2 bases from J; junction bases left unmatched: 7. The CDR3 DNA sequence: TGTGCCAGCTCACCTTCACGGGACAGGGTGAACTATGGCTACACCTTC. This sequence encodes CASSPSRDRVNYGYTF.

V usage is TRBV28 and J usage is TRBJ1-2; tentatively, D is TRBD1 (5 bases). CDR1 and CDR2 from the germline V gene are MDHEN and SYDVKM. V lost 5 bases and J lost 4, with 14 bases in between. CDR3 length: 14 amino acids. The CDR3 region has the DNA TGTGCCAGCAGTCCCGCCGGGGGGGTCTATGGCTACACCTTC. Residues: CASSPAGGVYGYTF.

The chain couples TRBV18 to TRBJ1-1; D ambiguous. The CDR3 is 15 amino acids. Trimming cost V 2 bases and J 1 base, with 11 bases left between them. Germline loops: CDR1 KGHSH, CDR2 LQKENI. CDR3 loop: CASSPTLRGNTEAFF. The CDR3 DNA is TGTGCCAGCTCACCAACTCTCCGTGGGAACACTGAAGCTTTCTTT.

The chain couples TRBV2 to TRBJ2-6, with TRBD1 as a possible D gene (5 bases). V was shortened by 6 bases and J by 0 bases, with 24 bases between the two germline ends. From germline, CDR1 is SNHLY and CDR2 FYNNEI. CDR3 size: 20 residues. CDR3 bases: TGTGCCAGCAGGCCCCTCACCAGAGACAGTCCTCCCTCTGGGGCCAACGTCCTGACTTTC. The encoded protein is CASRPLTRDSPPSGANVLTF.

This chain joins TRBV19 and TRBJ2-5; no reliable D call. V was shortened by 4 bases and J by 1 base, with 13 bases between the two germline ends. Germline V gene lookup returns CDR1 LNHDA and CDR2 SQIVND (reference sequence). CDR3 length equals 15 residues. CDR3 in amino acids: CASSRLAFVQETQYF. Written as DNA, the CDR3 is TGTGCCAGTAGTAGGTTAGCATTTGTCCAAGAGACCCAGTACTTC.

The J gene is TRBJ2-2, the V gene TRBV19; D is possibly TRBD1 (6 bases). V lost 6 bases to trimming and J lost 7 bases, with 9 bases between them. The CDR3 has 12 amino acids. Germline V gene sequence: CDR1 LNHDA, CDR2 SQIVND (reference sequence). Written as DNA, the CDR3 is TGTGCCAGTAGCGGACAGTTCGGGGAGCTGTTTTTT. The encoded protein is CASSGQFGELFF.

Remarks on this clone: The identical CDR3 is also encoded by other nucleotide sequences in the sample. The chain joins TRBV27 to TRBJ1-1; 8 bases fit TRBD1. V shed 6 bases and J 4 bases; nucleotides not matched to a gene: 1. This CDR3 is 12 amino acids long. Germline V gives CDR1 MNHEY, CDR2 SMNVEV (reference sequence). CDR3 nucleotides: TGTGCCAGCAGCACAGGGGGCACTGAAGCTTTCTTT. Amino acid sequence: CASSTGGTEAFF.

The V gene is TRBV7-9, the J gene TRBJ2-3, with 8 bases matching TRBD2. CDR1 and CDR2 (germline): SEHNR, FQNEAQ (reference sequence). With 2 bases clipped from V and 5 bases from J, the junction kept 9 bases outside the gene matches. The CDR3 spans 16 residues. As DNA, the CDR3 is TGTGCCAGCAGCTTAACAGCGGGAGTTGGGGGAGATACGCAGTATTTT. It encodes CASSLTAGVGGDTQYF.

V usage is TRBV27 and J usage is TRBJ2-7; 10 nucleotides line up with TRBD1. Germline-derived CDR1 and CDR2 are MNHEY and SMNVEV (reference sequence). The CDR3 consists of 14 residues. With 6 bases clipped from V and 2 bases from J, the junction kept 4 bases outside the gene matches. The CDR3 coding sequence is TGTGCCAGCAGATGGACAGGGGGGACCTACGAGCAGTACTTC. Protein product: CASRWTGGTYEQYF.

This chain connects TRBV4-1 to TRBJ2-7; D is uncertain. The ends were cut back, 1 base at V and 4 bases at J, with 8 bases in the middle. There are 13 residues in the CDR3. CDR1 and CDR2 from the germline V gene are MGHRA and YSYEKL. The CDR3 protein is CASSQVYPYEQYF. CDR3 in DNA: TGCGCCAGCAGCCAAGTTTATCCGTACGAGCAGTACTTC.

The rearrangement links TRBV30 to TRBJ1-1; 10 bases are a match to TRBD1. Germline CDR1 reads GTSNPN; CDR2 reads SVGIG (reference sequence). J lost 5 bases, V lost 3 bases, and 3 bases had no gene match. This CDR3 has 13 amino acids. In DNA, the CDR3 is TGTGCCTGGAGGACAGGGGGCTCGACTGAAGCTTTCTTT. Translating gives CAWRTGGSTEAFF. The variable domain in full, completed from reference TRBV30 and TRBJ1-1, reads SQTIHQWPATLVQPVGSPLSLECTVEGTSNPNLYWYRQAAGRGLQLLFYSVGIGQISSEVPQNLSASRPQDRQFILSSKKLLLSDSGFYLCAWRTGGSTEAFFGQGTRLTVV.

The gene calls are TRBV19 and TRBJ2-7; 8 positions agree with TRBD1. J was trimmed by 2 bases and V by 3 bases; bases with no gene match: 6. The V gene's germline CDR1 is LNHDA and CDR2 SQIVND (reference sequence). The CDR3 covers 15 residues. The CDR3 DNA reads TGTGCCAGTAGTATCGGGTCAGGGGGCCCCTACGAGCAGTACTTC. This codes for CASSIGSGGPYEQYF.

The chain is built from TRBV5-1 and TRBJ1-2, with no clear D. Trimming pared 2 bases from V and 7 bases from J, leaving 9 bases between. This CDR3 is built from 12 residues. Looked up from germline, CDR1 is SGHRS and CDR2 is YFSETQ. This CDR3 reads CASSLARGGYTF. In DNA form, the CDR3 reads TGCGCCAGCAGCTTAGCCCGCGGTGGCTACACCTTC.